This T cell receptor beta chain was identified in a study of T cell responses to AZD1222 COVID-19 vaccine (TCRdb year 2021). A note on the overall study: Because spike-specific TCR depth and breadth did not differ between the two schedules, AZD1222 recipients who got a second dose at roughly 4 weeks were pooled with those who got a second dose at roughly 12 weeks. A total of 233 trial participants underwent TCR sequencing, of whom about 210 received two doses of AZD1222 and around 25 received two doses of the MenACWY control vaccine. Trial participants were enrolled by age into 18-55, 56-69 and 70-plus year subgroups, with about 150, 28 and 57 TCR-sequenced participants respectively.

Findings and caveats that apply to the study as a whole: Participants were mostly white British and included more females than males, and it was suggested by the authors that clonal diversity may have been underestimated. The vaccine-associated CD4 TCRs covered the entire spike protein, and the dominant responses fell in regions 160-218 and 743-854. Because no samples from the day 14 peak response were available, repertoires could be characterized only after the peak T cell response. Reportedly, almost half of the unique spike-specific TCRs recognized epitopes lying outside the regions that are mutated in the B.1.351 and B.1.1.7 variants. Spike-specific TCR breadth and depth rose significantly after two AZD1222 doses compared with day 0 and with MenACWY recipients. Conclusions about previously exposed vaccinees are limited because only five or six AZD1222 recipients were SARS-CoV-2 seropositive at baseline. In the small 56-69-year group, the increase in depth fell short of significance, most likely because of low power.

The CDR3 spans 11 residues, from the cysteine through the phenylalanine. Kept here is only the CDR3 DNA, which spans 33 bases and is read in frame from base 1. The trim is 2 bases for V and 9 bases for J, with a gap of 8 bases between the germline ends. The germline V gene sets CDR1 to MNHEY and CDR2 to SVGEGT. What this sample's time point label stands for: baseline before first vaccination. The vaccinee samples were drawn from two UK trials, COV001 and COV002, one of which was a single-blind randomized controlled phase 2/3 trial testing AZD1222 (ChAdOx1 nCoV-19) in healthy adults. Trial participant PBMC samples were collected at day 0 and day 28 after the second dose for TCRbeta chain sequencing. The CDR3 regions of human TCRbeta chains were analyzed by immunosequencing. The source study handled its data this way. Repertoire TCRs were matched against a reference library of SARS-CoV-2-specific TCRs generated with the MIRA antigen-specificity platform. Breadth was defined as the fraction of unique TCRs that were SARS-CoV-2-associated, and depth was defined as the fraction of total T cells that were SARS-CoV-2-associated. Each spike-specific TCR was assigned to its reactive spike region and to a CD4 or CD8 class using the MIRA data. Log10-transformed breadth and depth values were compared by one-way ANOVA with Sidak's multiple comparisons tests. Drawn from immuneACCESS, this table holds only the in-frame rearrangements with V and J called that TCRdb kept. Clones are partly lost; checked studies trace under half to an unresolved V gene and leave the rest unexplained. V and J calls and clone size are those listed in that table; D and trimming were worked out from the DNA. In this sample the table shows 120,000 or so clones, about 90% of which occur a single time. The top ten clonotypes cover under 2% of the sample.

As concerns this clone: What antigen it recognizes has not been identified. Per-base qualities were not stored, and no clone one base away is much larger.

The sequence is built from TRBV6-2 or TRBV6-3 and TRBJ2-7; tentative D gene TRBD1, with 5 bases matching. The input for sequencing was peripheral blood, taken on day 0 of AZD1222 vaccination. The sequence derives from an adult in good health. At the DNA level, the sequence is TGTGCCAGCAGTTACGGGGCTGGGCAGTACTTC. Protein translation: CASSYGAGQYF.